This entry features one T cell receptor (beta chain) sequence. This entry is derived from a study of cytotoxic CD8 clonotypes in ibrutinib-treated CLL. This CDR3 has 13 residues. Germline CDR1 is SGHKS and CDR2 is YYEKEE (reference sequence). V was shortened by 1 base and J by 6 bases, with 11 bases between the two germline ends. Data came from immunoSEQ multiplex PCR; TCRdb stores just in-frame clones and leaves some out. The sample yields around 160,000 clones, more than 65% seen once. The source material was PBMCs, sampled after 12 months of ibrutinib treatment. This chain connects TRBV5-5 to TRBJ2-7, with a weak D call TRBD1 (6 bases). This TCR was sampled from a human donor with chronic lymphocytic leukemia. For the CDR3, the DNA is TGTGCCAGCAGCTTGAATTCAGGGGTCGAGCAGTACTTC. Its translation is CASSLNSGVEQYF.